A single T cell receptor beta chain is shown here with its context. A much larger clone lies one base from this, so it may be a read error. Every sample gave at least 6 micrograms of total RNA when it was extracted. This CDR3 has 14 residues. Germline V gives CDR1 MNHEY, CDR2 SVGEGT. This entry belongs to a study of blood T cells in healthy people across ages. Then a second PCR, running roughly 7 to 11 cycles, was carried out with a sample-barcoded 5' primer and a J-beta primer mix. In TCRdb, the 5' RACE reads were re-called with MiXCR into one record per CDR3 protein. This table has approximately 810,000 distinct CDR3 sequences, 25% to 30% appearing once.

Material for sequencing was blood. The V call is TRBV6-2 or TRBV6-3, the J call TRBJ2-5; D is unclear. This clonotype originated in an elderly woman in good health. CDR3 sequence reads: CTSAPDYGPETQYF. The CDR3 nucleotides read TGTACCAGCGCACCGGATTACGGGCCGGAGACCCAGTACTTC.